This T cell receptor beta chain derives from a study of T cell repertoires in cytomegalovirus infection. Study background: Evidence of both CMV infection and a matching HLA type came from public TCR beta signatures.

In its sample, this clonotype was seen a few times. Its antigen is unidentified. Per the germline V gene, CDR1 is DFQATT and CDR2 is SNEGSKA (reference sequence). The CDR3 covers 15 residues. V was trimmed by 0 bases and J by 2 bases, leaving 13 bases between them. Notes on the study in general: There were HLA-C-restricted CMV-specific TCR beta clonotypes dominating the ex vivo response. Adding up the frequency of public TCR beta families identified people who carried CMV plus the relevant HLA.

TCRdb called the reads again in MiXCR, with one record for every CDR3 protein. The table shows under 350,000 distinct CDR3 sequences, with approximately 8.9% occurring only once. Input material: PBMCs. V is TRBV20-1 and J is TRBJ2-5; the D is unclear. This TCR was recovered from a human donor in good health (CMV status not recorded). Some clones in this sample may be carry-over from other donors' samples. The CDR3 region has the DNA TGCAGTGCTAGAGATCCAAGAGGTCTGCAAGAGACCCAGTACTTC. Translated, it gives CSARDPRGLQETQYF.